This T cell receptor beta chain appears in the sequencing data of a study of liver allograft versus peripheral blood T cells. Study in general: Intrahepatic T cell receptor repertoires from transplanted livers were compared against repertoires in recipients' peripheral blood.

From the reads, TCRdb called clonotypes with MiXCR, one entry per CDR3 protein. Among around 2,600 distinct CDR3 sequences, around 15% were seen once, and the ten largest hold about 30%. In its sample, this clonotype ranks as medium-sized. Its specificity is not known. General observations from the study: Repertoires found inside liver allografts reportedly differed from T cell receptor repertoires in peripheral blood.

The CDR3 is 13 amino acids. V was cut by 4 bases and J by 0 bases, with 6 bases left in between. The clonotype was recovered from a human patient who had a liver transplant. Some T cells may be supplied by the graft donor. The J gene is TRBJ1-2, the V gene TRBV12-3 or TRBV12-4; D gene ambiguous. Here the CDR3 DNA reads TGTGCCAGCAGTTGGACCTCTAACTATGGCTACACCTTC. Encoded protein: CASSWTSNYGYTF.